The 7 T cell receptor beta chains below were found in one sample sequenced in a study of response to subunit inactivated influenza vaccine. TCRdb processed the RT-PCR reads anew with MiXCR; each CDR3 protein has one entry. This sample has just under 550,000 distinct CDR3 sequences, with roughly a quarter found just once. These data are also associated with another study on T cells expressing NK-cell markers. From that paper: For TCR beta, cDNA was produced by 5'RACE template switching with UMIs.

Material: CD4+ T cells sorted from PBMCs, obtained approximately 13 days after vaccination. Every receptor here comes from a man in his forties or fifties who received an inactivated influenza vaccine.

This clonotype was counted a few times. The chain employs TRBV5-6 and TRBJ2-1, with 9 bases matching TRBD2. The trim removed 0 bases at V and 4 bases at J, leaving 5 bases unmatched. In germline, CDR1 is SGHDT, CDR2 YYEEEE. The length of the CDR3 is 16 residues. The CDR3 nucleotides read TGTGCCAGCAGCTTGGCCCCAGCGGGAGGTTACAATGAGCAGTTCTTC. As protein: CASSLAPAGGYNEQFF.

V usage is TRBV28 and J usage is TRBJ2-2; 13 bases agree with TRBD2. The germline V gene has CDR1 MDHEN and CDR2 SYDVKM. V lost 6 bases, J lost 10 bases, and 11 bases stayed unmatched. The CDR3 runs 16 residues. CDR3 in DNA: TGTGCCAGCAGCCAAGAACTAGCGGGAGGGAATTTGGAGCTGTTTTTT. Translated, it gives CASSQELAGGNLELFF.

This clonotype was observed many times. The chain carries TRBV3-1 and TRBJ2-7; D is unresolved. Germline V lookup: CDR1 LGHDT, CDR2 YNNKEL (reference sequence). This CDR3 region has 14 residues. Trimming removed 2 bases at V and 0 bases at J, with 8 bases between. In nucleotides, the CDR3 is TGTGCCAGCAGCCAACAGTTGAGCTCCTACGAGCAGTACTTC. Amino acids: CASSQQLSSYEQYF.

This clonotype was counted a few times. The rearrangement uses TRBV28 and TRBJ2-1; D remains ambiguous. Germline CDR1 MDHEN, CDR2 SYDVKM. Trimming took off 5 bases at V and 8 bases at J, with 10 bases between the two ends. There are 12 residues in the CDR3. The CDR3 DNA reads as TGTGCCAGCAGTAACAGCGTATATGAGCAGTTCTTC. It yields the protein CASSNSVYEQFF.

This clonotype has at least ten counts. J is TRBJ1-6 and V is TRBV7-2, with D uncertain. The germline V gene has CDR1 SGHTA and CDR2 FQGNSA. The CDR3 length is 13 residues. Trimming cost V 5 bases and J 10 bases, with 12 bases left between them. The CDR3: CASSLIVLSPLHF. The CDR3 DNA reads as TGTGCCAGCAGCCTGATAGTTCTATCACCCCTCCACTTT.

V and J are TRBV7-9 and TRBJ2-2; 9 positions agree with TRBD2. Germline-derived CDR1 and CDR2 are SEHNR and FQNEAQ (reference sequence). The CDR3 loop spans 16 amino acids. V was pared by 3 bases and J by 1 base, with 3 bases of the junction left unmatched. DNA of the CDR3: TGTGCCAGCAGCTTCCCGACTAGCGGGAACACCGGGGAGCTGTTTTTT. It codes for CASSFPTSGNTGELFF.

This clonotype was observed once. The chain carries TRBV6-2 or TRBV6-3 and TRBJ2-7; D is unresolved. V lost 2 bases and J lost 2, with 4 bases in between. The germline V gene encodes CDR1 MNHEY and CDR2 SVGEGT. The CDR3 loop spans 12 amino acids. The CDR3 loop reads CASSYPTYEQYF. The CDR3 region has the DNA TGTGCCAGCAGTTACCCGACCTACGAGCAGTACTTC.